The rows below give T cell receptor beta chains drawn from one sample of a study of T cell repertoires in cytomegalovirus infection. Their antigens are not known. TCRdb reanalysed the reads using MiXCR and keeps one entry per CDR3 protein. The sample consists of about a million distinct CDR3 sequences, around a third of them appearing once. The sample was cultured CD8+ T cells from PBMCs, taken from culture after CMV antigen stimulation. These receptors all come from a human donor in good health (CMV status not recorded). Some clones in this sample may be carry-over from other donors' samples. CDR3s include the opening cysteine and the closing phenylalanine or tryptophan. D genes are given only for firm matches. For some rows the clone size is stated as once, few or many, or as a class when expanded; others skip it.

j_gene | abundance | d_gene | v_gene | CDR3aa | CDR3nt
TRBJ1-6 | NA | NA | TRBV4-3 | CTSSGSYNSPLHF | TGCACCAGTTCCGGGTCCTATAATTCACCCCTCCACTTT
TRBJ1-3 | NA | NA | TRBV6-1 | CASSGPAEDRRSGNTIYF | TGTGCCAGCAGTGGACCCGCCGAAGACAGGCGCTCTGGAAACACCATATATTTT
TRBJ1-2 | NA | TRBD1 | TRBV18 | CASSRGQGKGYNYGYTF | TGTGCCAGCTCACGAGGACAGGGGAAGGGCTATAACTATGGCTACACCTTC
TRBJ1-1 | NA | TRBD1 | TRBV2 | CASCEYRGTEAFF | TGTGCCAGCTGTGAATACAGGGGAACTGAAGCTTTCTTT
TRBJ2-1 | few | NA | TRBV24-1 | CATSQGYNEQFF | TGTGCCACCAGTCAGGGTTACAATGAGCAGTTCTTC
TRBJ2-1 | NA | NA | TRBV9 | CASRVDGGGEQFF | TGTGCCAGCCGCGTAGATGGAGGCGGTGAGCAGTTCTTC
TRBJ1-3 | NA | NA | TRBV9 | CASSQLRGGPGNTIYF | TGTGCCAGCAGCCAATTGAGGGGGGGCCCTGGAAACACCATATATTTT
TRBJ1-2 | few | TRBD1 | TRBV7-6 | CASSSYRGDGYTF | TGTGCCAGCAGCAGCTACAGGGGCGACGGCTACACCTTC
TRBJ2-2 | NA | TRBD1 | TRBV7-4 | CASSYDREIGELFF | TGTGCCAGCAGCTACGACAGGGAGATCGGGGAGCTGTTTTTT
TRBJ2-3 | many | NA | TRBV11-1 | CASSLSGIEADTQYF | TGTGCCAGCAGCTTATCGGGCATTGAGGCAGATACGCAGTATTTT
TRBJ2-4 | NA | NA | TRBV12-5 | CASGLVGGGDIQYF | TGTGCTAGTGGTTTGGTAGGCGGCGGGGACATTCAGTACTTC
TRBJ1-5 | once | NA | TRBV12-5 | CASGLSREPQHF | TGTGCTAGTGGGCTTTCTAGAGAGCCCCAGCATTTT
TRBJ1-1 | many | NA | TRBV11-2 | CASGLRPSAEAFF | TGTGCCAGCGGGCTACGACCGTCGGCTGAAGCTTTCTTT
TRBJ1-1 | NA | NA | TRBV5-5 | CASSLGTFGGTEAFF | TGTGCCAGCAGCTTGGGCACGTTTGGAGGCACTGAAGCTTTCTTT
TRBJ2-2 | many | NA | TRBV12-3/TRBV12-4 | CASSDNSGAWGPGELFF | TGTGCCAGCAGTGATAACTCGGGCGCGTGGGGGCCCGGGGAGCTGTTTTTT
TRBJ2-3 | few | TRBD1 | TRBV9 | CASSAGQARTDTQYF | TGTGCCAGCAGCGCAGGACAGGCCCGCACAGATACGCAGTATTTT